Below, 3 T cell receptor beta chains from the same sample are listed, as sequenced in a study of T cells after posttransplantation cyclophosphamide. TCRdb keeps only in-frame clones here, not all; method: immunoSEQ multiplex PCR. The table shows more than 20,000 clones, with 86% occurring only once. The sample taken for sequencing was PBMCs. The source is a woman aged 60-75 years with a blood cancer, CMV-positive, and with a related stem cell donor.

This clone has just one count. The chain employs TRBV2 and TRBJ2-1, with 9 bases matching TRBD2. CDR1 and CDR2 from the germline V gene are SNHLY and FYNNEI. The CDR3 loop spans 16 amino acids. J gave up 9 bases and V 6 bases, and 15 bases lay outside the gene matches. The CDR3 DNA is TGTGCCAGCAGACCTGGGGGCGGGAGGGGCCTCGGTGAGCAGTTCTTC. Encoded protein: CASRPGGGRGLGEQFF. The variable domain in full, completed from reference TRBV2 and TRBJ2-1, reads EPEVTQTPSHQVTQMGQEVILRCVPISNHLYFYWYRQILGQKVEFLVSFYNNEISEKSEIFDDQFSVERPDGSNFTLKIRSTKLEDSAMYFCASRPGGGRGLGEQFFGPGTRLTVL.

The chain couples TRBV4-1 to TRBJ1-2, with D maybe TRBD1 (6 bases). Germline lookup yields CDR1 MGHRA and CDR2 YSYEKL. V lost 0 bases and J 6 bases, leaving 14 bases between the germline ends. This CDR3 contains 15 residues. The CDR3 sequence: CASSQDPRGADGYTF. As DNA, the CDR3 is TGCGCCAGCAGCCAAGATCCCCGGGGGGCGGATGGCTACACCTTC.

A few counts support this clone. The chain uses TRBV5-1 and TRBJ1-3, with 7 bases aligning to TRBD1. The CDR3 is made up of 13 amino acids. Germline CDR1 and CDR2: SGHRS and YFSETQ. V gave up 7 bases and J gave up 6 bases; unmatched junction bases: 7. The CDR3 spells CASAPGQANTIYF. Written as DNA, the CDR3 is TGCGCCAGCGCCCCAGGACAGGCAAACACCATATATTTT.